These 5 T cell receptor beta chains originate from one sample sequenced in a study of blood T cell repertoires in COVID-19. Sequencing was performed with immunoSEQ multiplex PCR; in TCRdb, only in-frame clones are kept and a portion is missing. The sample shows approximately 150,000 clones, about nine tenths of them seen only once. The material sequenced was peripheral blood. The receptor set was obtained from a man between 18 and 35 years old with COVID-19, enrolled during active disease.

The chain combines TRBV18 with TRBJ2-1; D not resolved. CDR3 size: 14 residues. Per germline, CDR1 KGHSH and CDR2 LQKENI. Trimming cost V 0 bases and J 6 bases, with 9 bases left between them. The CDR3 DNA reads TGTGCCAGCTCACCACCTAGTAGCCGCAATGAGCAGTTCTTC. Residues: CASSPPSSRNEQFF.

The J gene is TRBJ2-3, the V gene TRBV3-1 (or the pseudogene TRBV3-2); D is possibly TRBD1 (6 bases). The CDR3 sequence is 16 residues long. Deletions cut 0 bases from V and 3 bases from J, with 13 bases between. CDR1 is LGHDT, CDR2 YNNKEL, per germline (reference sequence). The CDR3 spells CASSQDMGRGTDTQYF. For the CDR3, the DNA is TGTGCCAGCAGCCAAGATATGGGCAGGGGAACAGATACGCAGTATTTT.

CDR3 sequence reads: CASSPRVSGANVLTF. As DNA, the CDR3 is TGTGCCAGCTCACCCAGGGTTTCTGGGGCCAACGTCCTGACTTTC. The rearrangement links TRBV18 to TRBJ2-6; a possible D gene is TRBD1 (5 bases). With 3 bases removed from V and 1 base from J, the gap between germline ends came to 7 bases. Per germline, CDR1 KGHSH and CDR2 LQKENI. The CDR3 is 15 amino acids.

The chain employs TRBV3-1 (or the pseudogene TRBV3-2) and TRBJ2-1; weak D call: TRBD1 (5 bases). The CDR3 extends over 17 amino acids. Deletions cut 4 bases from V and 0 bases from J, with 16 bases between. Looked up from germline, CDR1 is LGHDT and CDR2 is YNNKEL (reference sequence). The CDR3 DNA follows: TGTGCCAGCAGCCCTAGGGGCCCTGAGAGCTCCTACAATGAGCAGTTCTTC. As protein: CASSPRGPESSYNEQFF.

J is TRBJ1-3 and V is TRBV29-1; 7 nucleotides align to TRBD1. The CDR3 is made up of 13 amino acids. V lost 2 bases to trimming and J lost 6 bases; unmatched junction nucleotides: 4. Per the germline V gene, CDR1 is SQVTM and CDR2 is ANQGSEA. The CDR3 DNA reads TGCAGCGTTGAAATGGGACAGACAAACACCATATATTTT. Translating gives CSVEMGQTNTIYF.